Shown below are 15 T cell receptor beta chains from a single sample sequenced in a study of shared clonotypes between healthy human individuals. Generated by immunoSEQ multiplex PCR, the TCRdb table keeps only in-frame clones and is missing some. The data show under 850,000 clones, with 55% to 75% seen just once and over 1.5% held by the top ten. Sequencing was performed on memory CD4+ T cells sorted from blood. Subset in this sample: CD45RA-negative fraction. The receptors were sampled from a woman in her 30s in good health.

This clone was found a few times. The chain has TRBV13 and TRBJ1-3, with TRBD1 as a possible D gene (5 bases). The germline V and J ends were trimmed by 3 bases and 4 bases, with 10 bases remaining between them. CDR1 is PRHDT and CDR2 is FYEKMQ in the germline V gene (reference sequence). This CDR3 has 14 amino acids. CDR3 bases: TGTGCCAGCAGCTTTTCAGGGCCAGGAAACACCATATATTTT. It translates to CASSFSGPGNTIYF.

In nucleotides, the CDR3 is TGTGCCAGCAGCTCCGGACAGGGGGTTAGTGGGACCCAGTACTTC. Translating gives CASSSGQGVSGTQYF. The chain employs TRBV11-2 and TRBJ2-5; TRBD1 matches 10 bases. V trimming: 4 bases; J trimming: 7 bases; junction bases outside the gene matches: 9. Germline CDR1 and CDR2: SGHAT and FQNNGV. The CDR3 totals 15 residues.

The chain couples TRBV19 to TRBJ2-5; D tentatively fits TRBD1 or TRBD2 (5 bases each). In germline, CDR1 is LNHDA, CDR2 SQIVND (reference sequence). This CDR3 spans 16 amino acids. V dropped 4 bases and J dropped 4 bases, with 19 bases sitting between them. This chain's CDR3 is CASSSPRDGLGETQYF. CDR3 sequence (DNA): TGTGCCAGTAGTAGTCCCCGGGACGGCCTAGGAGAGACCCAGTACTTC.

This chain links TRBV11-2 with TRBJ2-2, with D unresolved. Per the germline V gene, CDR1 is SGHAT and CDR2 is FQNNGV. This CDR3 spans 17 amino acids. The V end was cut by 0 bases, the J end by 1 base, with 12 bases between. The CDR3 is CASSLDDRALNTGELFF. CDR3 in DNA: TGTGCCAGCAGCTTAGACGACCGGGCTCTGAACACCGGGGAGCTGTTTTTT.

This chain connects TRBV18 to TRBJ2-7; D remains ambiguous. Germline-derived CDR1 and CDR2 are KGHSH and LQKENI. The CDR3 contains 15 residues. The V end lost 2 bases, the J end lost 0 bases, and 11 bases lay between the germline ends. As DNA, the CDR3 is TGTGCCAGCTCACCAAGCGCGGACCCCTCCTACGAGCAGTACTTC. Amino acids: CASSPSADPSYEQYF.

The V call is TRBV5-1, the J call TRBJ2-2; D remains unclear. Trimming removed 0 bases at V and 6 bases at J, with 12 bases between. The length of the CDR3 is 15 residues. Germline lookup yields CDR1 SGHRS and CDR2 YFSETQ. The CDR3: CASSLDGDLAGELFF. The CDR3, as DNA: TGCGCCAGCAGCTTGGATGGGGATTTGGCCGGGGAGCTGTTTTTT.

A few counts support this clone. V gene TRBV6-5 combines with J gene TRBJ2-4; the D gene is possibly TRBD1 (5 bases). Deletions cut 5 bases from V and 6 bases from J, with 14 bases between. This CDR3 has 14 residues. Germline V lookup: CDR1 MNHEY, CDR2 SVGAGI. CDR3 sequence: CASSQSGRRNIQYF. The CDR3 DNA reads TGTGCCAGCAGTCAATCAGGGCGTAGAAACATTCAGTACTTC.

V and J are TRBV19 and TRBJ2-1; 8 bases fit TRBD2. Germline V gives CDR1 LNHDA, CDR2 SQIVND (reference sequence). This CDR3 is 15 amino acids long. V trimming: 10 bases; J trimming: 9 bases; junction bases outside the gene matches: 17. CDR3 in DNA: TGTGCCACCACCACCCTTGGGAGCGGGAGTACTGAGCAGTTCTTC. Amino acids: CATTTLGSGSTEQFF.

This rearrangement joins TRBV5-6 to TRBJ2-1; D is undetermined. The ends were cut back, 5 bases at V and 6 bases at J, with 12 bases in the middle. CDR1 is SGHDT and CDR2 is YYEEEE in the germline V gene. The CDR3 contains 13 residues. DNA for the CDR3: TGTGCCAGCAGTTACACGGCGCCCAATGAGCAGTTCTTC. Its protein is CASSYTAPNEQFF. Complete variable domain (other parts from reference TRBV5-6 and TRBJ2-1): DAGVTQSPTHLIKTRGQQVTLRCSPKSGHDTVSWYQQALGQGPQFIFQYYEEEERQRGNFPDRFSGHQFPNYSSELNVNALLLGDSALYLCASSYTAPNEQFFGPGTRLTVL.

This clone has only a few counts. The rearrangement joins TRBV7-9 to TRBJ2-3; the D call may be TRBD1 or TRBD2 (5 bases each). The CDR3 consists of 16 residues. Trimming removed 1 base at V and 1 base at J, with 12 bases between. The germline V gene encodes CDR1 SEHNR and CDR2 FQNEAQ (reference sequence). CDR3 bases: TGTGCCAGCAGCTTAGAGTTCGGGACCGGCACAGATACGCAGTATTTT. Its translation is CASSLEFGTGTDTQYF.

The chain uses TRBV5-8 and TRBJ2-7; D may match TRBD1 or TRBD2 (5 bases each). The germline V gene encodes CDR1 SGHTS and CDR2 YDEGEE. V was clipped by 1 base and J by 4 bases, with 12 bases between them. This CDR3 is built from 14 residues. CDR3 sequence reads: CASSLTGAVYEQYF. The CDR3 DNA follows: TGTGCCAGCAGCTTGACCGGGGCCGTTTACGAGCAGTACTTC.

J is TRBJ1-1 and V is TRBV19; TRBD1 matches at 7 bases. Germline V gene lookup returns CDR1 LNHDA and CDR2 SQIVND (reference sequence). This CDR3 comprises 15 residues. The V and J ends lost 6 bases and 4 bases, in that order; junction bases with no gene match: 11. CDR3 amino acids: CASSRRGGLTTEAFF. CDR3 DNA: TGTGCCAGTAGCCGCAGGGGGGGTCTGACCACTGAAGCTTTCTTT.

The V call is TRBV6-4, the J call TRBJ2-3; TRBD2 matches at 12 bases. This CDR3 spans 15 amino acids. Germline V gives CDR1 MRHNA, CDR2 SNTAGT. V was clipped by 5 bases and J by 4 bases; unmatched bases: 4. The CDR3 coding sequence is TGTGCCAGCAGTCCCGGACTAGCGGGGTCAGATACGCAGTATTTT. Translating it yields CASSPGLAGSDTQYF.

This clone was picked up one time. The chain employs TRBV5-6 and TRBJ1-1; no clear D gene. The V end was cut by 5 bases, the J end by 3 bases, with 20 bases between. The length of the CDR3 is 16 residues. CDR1 and CDR2 (germline): SGHDT, YYEEEE. The CDR3 is CASRLGLSTGDTEAFF. The CDR3 DNA reads TGTGCCAGCAGACTTGGGTTATCTACTGGGGACACTGAAGCTTTCTTT.

This chain connects TRBV7-9 to TRBJ2-7, with 10 bases aligning to TRBD2. The trim removed 3 bases at V and 3 bases at J, leaving 14 bases unmatched. CDR1 and CDR2 (germline): SEHNR, FQNEAQ (reference sequence). This CDR3 has 18 amino acids. The CDR3 loop is CASSFVLAGVFRSYEQYF. The CDR3 nucleotides are TGTGCCAGCAGCTTCGTCCTAGCGGGAGTCTTTCGTAGCTACGAGCAGTACTTC.